Listed below are T cell receptor beta chains from one sample, sequenced in a study of blood T cell repertoires in COVID-19. Sequencing used immunoSEQ multiplex PCR; TCRdb keeps in-frame clones, though not all of them. Of approximately 130,000 clones detected, around 88% appear once; the ten largest clones hold 18%. The sample was peripheral blood. Receptors were obtained from a woman aged 50 to 60 who had recovered from COVID-19. Each CDR3 is given with its conserved first and last residue. The order of the fields is clone size, J gene, D gene, V gene, CDR3 DNA, CDR3 protein. D genes are given only for firm matches. Clone size is stated in some rows and not others, as once, few, many or a class when expanded.

clone_size: .
j_call: TRBJ1-1
d_call: .
v_call: TRBV6-1
cdr3_nt: TGTGCCAGCAGTGAAAACTGGGCGAAACAAGCTTTCTTT
cdr3_aa: CASSENWAKQAFF

clone_size: .
j_call: TRBJ2-5
d_call: .
v_call: TRBV2
cdr3_nt: TGTGCCAGCAGTCCAGAGGGCGAGACCCAGTACTTC
cdr3_aa: CASSPEGETQYF

clone_size: .
j_call: TRBJ2-6
d_call: .
v_call: TRBV5-8
cdr3_nt: TGTGCCAGCAGCTTGTACAGCTCTGGGGCCAACGTCCTGACTTTC
cdr3_aa: CASSLYSSGANVLTF

clone_size: .
j_call: TRBJ2-7
d_call: TRBD1
v_call: TRBV19
cdr3_nt: TGTGCCAGTAGTATGGGACAGACCTACGAGCAGTACTTC
cdr3_aa: CASSMGQTYEQYF

clone_size: once
j_call: TRBJ2-1
d_call: TRBD1
v_call: TRBV2
cdr3_nt: TGTGCCAGCAGTGAGGTCGGTGGACAGGGGGTCAATGAGCAGTTCTTC
cdr3_aa: CASSEVGGQGVNEQFF

clone_size: .
j_call: TRBJ1-1
d_call: .
v_call: TRBV11-3
cdr3_nt: TGTGCCAGCAGCCGCGGGACGGTGGGCACTGAAGCTTTCTTT
cdr3_aa: CASSRGTVGTEAFF

clone_size: .
j_call: TRBJ2-1
d_call: TRBD2
v_call: TRBV6-2/TRBV6-3
cdr3_nt: TGTGCCAGCAGTCTAGCGGGAGGTCGTGGTGAGCAGTTCTTC
cdr3_aa: CASSLAGGRGEQFF

clone_size: .
j_call: TRBJ2-3
d_call: TRBD1
v_call: TRBV7-9
cdr3_nt: TGTGCCAGCAGCTTAACGGGCAGGGGGCCCACAGATACGCAGTATTTT
cdr3_aa: CASSLTGRGPTDTQYF

clone_size: .
j_call: TRBJ1-1
d_call: .
v_call: TRBV2
cdr3_nt: TGTGCCAGCACAGCTTCCAGACAGGAGGTAGGATCTTTCTTT
cdr3_aa: CASTASRQEVGSFF

clone_size: .
j_call: TRBJ2-6
d_call: TRBD1
v_call: TRBV27
cdr3_nt: TGTGCCAGCAGTTATGCAGGGGGTGTCTCTGGGGCCAACGTCCTGACTTTC
cdr3_aa: CASSYAGGVSGANVLTF

clone_size: .
j_call: TRBJ1-2
d_call: TRBD1
v_call: TRBV18
cdr3_nt: TGTGCCAGCTCACCAAGGGACAGGGGATATGGCTACACCTTC
cdr3_aa: CASSPRDRGYGYTF

clone_size: .
j_call: TRBJ1-2
d_call: .
v_call: TRBV4-2
cdr3_nt: TGTGCCAGCAGACAGACAATTGACTATGGCTACACCTTC
cdr3_aa: CASRQTIDYGYTF

clone_size: .
j_call: TRBJ2-7
d_call: TRBD1
v_call: TRBV19
cdr3_nt: TGTGCCAGTAGTAAACAGGGGAGCTCCTACGAGCAGTACTTC
cdr3_aa: CASSKQGSSYEQYF

clone_size: .
j_call: TRBJ2-1
d_call: TRBD1
v_call: TRBV5-1
cdr3_nt: TGCGCCAGCAGCTTGGGTGGGACAGGGAATGAGCAGTTCTTC
cdr3_aa: CASSLGGTGNEQFF

clone_size: .
j_call: TRBJ1-6
d_call: TRBD1
v_call: TRBV3-1/TRBV3-2
cdr3_nt: TGTGCCAGCAGCCAAGAGGGACAGGGAAGTTCACCCCTCCACTTT
cdr3_aa: CASSQEGQGSSPLHF

clone_size: .
j_call: TRBJ2-6
d_call: TRBD1
v_call: TRBV9
cdr3_nt: TGTGCCAGCAGCGTAGGGACAGGGTCTGGGGCCAACGTCCTGACTTTC
cdr3_aa: CASSVGTGSGANVLTF

clone_size: .
j_call: TRBJ1-2
d_call: .
v_call: TRBV30
cdr3_nt: TGTGCCTGGAGAGTGGGGCGGGGCTATGGCTACACCTTC
cdr3_aa: CAWRVGRGYGYTF

clone_size: .
j_call: TRBJ1-5
d_call: .
v_call: TRBV5-1
cdr3_nt: TGCGCCAGCAGCATCGCAGGGTATCTCGATCAGCCCCAGCATTTT
cdr3_aa: CASSIAGYLDQPQHF

clone_size: .
j_call: TRBJ2-2
d_call: .
v_call: TRBV6-2/TRBV6-3
cdr3_nt: TGTGCCAGCAGTTACTCAGAGTCCACCGGGGAGCTGTTTTTT
cdr3_aa: CASSYSESTGELFF

clone_size: .
j_call: TRBJ2-5
d_call: .
v_call: TRBV10-2
cdr3_nt: TGCGCCAGCAGTGGGGGGCTACAAGAGACCCAGTACTTC
cdr3_aa: CASSGGLQETQYF

clone_size: .
j_call: TRBJ2-2
d_call: TRBD2
v_call: TRBV7-3
cdr3_nt: TGTGCCAGCAGCTTAAGCCGGGGGGTAGCCGGGGAGCTGTTTTTT
cdr3_aa: CASSLSRGVAGELFF

clone_size: .
j_call: TRBJ1-6
d_call: .
v_call: TRBV6-1
cdr3_nt: TGTGCCAGCAGTGAAGCGGTCTACCCCAATAATTCACCCCTCCACTTT
cdr3_aa: CASSEAVYPNNSPLHF

clone_size: .
j_call: TRBJ2-1
d_call: TRBD2
v_call: TRBV6-2/TRBV6-3
cdr3_nt: TGTGCCAGCAGCCCCATAGCGGGGGGTAGGTACAATGAGCAGTTCTTC
cdr3_aa: CASSPIAGGRYNEQFF

clone_size: .
j_call: TRBJ2-1
d_call: TRBD2
v_call: TRBV19
cdr3_nt: TGTGCCAGTAGCGGAAGCGGGGCATACAATGAGCAGTTCTTC
cdr3_aa: CASSGSGAYNEQFF

clone_size: few
j_call: TRBJ1-1
d_call: .
v_call: TRBV5-4
cdr3_nt: TGTGCCAGCAGCTTGGTGGCAGGGGCCGGGGAAGCTTTCTTT
cdr3_aa: CASSLVAGAGEAFF

clone_size: .
j_call: TRBJ2-3
d_call: TRBD1
v_call: TRBV2
cdr3_nt: TGTGCCAGCAGGGACGAGACAGGGGGAATCGCAGATACGCAGTATTTT
cdr3_aa: CASRDETGGIADTQYF